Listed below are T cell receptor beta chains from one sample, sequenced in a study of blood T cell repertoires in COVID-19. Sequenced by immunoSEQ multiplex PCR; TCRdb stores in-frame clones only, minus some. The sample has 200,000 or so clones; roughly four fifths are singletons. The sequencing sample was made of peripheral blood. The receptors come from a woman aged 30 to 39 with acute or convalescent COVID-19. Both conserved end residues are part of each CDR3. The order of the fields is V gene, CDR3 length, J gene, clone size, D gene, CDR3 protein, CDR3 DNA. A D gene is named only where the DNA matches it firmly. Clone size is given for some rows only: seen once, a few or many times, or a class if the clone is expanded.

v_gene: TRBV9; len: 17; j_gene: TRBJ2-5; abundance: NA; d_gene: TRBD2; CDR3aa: CASSVAGLAGPQETQYF; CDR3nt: TGTGCCAGCAGCGTAGCGGGGCTAGCGGGGCCTCAAGAGACCCAGTACTTC
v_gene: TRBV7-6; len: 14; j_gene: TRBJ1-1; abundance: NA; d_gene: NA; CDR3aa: CASSLGGEGREAFF; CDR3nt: TGTGCCAGCAGCTTAGGAGGTGAGGGTCGTGAAGCTTTCTTT
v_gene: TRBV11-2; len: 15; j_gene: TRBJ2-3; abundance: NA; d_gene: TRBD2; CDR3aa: CASSFRLAGTDTQYF; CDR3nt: TGTGCCAGCAGCTTCCGACTAGCGGGAACAGATACGCAGTATTTT
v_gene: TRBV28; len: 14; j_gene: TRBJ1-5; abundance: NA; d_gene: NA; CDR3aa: CASSLQGDNQPQHF; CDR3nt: TGTGCCAGCAGTTTACAGGGCGACAACCAGCCCCAGCATTTT
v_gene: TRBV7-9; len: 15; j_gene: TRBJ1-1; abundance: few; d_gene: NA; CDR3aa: CASSLVLGGNTEAFF; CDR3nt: TGTGCCAGCAGCTTAGTTCTGGGGGGGAACACTGAAGCTTTCTTT
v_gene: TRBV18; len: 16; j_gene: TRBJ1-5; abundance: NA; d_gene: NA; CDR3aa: CASSPRAVDSNQPQHF; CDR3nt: TGTGCCAGCTCCCCCAGGGCAGTGGATAGCAATCAGCCCCAGCATTTT
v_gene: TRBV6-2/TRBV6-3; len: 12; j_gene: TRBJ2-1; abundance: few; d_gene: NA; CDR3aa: CASSYDFYKWFF; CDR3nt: TGTGCCAGCAGTTACGACTTCTATAAATGGTTCTTC
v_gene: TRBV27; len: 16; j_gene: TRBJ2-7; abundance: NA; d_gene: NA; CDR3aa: CASSLAQVPGSYEQYF; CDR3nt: TGTGCCAGCAGTCTAGCCCAAGTCCCCGGCTCCTACGAGCAGTACTTC
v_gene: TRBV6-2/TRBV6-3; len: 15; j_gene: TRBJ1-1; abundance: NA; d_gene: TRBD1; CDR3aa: CASSYVGQGAAEAFF; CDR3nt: TGTGCCAGCAGTTACGTGGGACAGGGAGCGGCTGAAGCTTTCTTT
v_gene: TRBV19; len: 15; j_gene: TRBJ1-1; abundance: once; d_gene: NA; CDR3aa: CASSIQGTLNTEAFF; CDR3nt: TGTGCCAGTAGTATACAGGGGACACTGAACACTGAAGCTTTCTTT
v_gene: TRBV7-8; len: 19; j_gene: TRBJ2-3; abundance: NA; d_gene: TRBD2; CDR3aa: CASSFRATSGGNRRDTQYF; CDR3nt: TGTGCCAGCAGCTTCAGAGCCACTAGCGGGGGGAACCGCAGGGATACGCAGTATTTT
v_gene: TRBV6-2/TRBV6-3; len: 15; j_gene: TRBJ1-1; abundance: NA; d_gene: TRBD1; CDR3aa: CASSVQGALNTEAFF; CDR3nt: TGTGCCAGCAGTGTACAGGGGGCCCTAAACACTGAAGCTTTCTTT
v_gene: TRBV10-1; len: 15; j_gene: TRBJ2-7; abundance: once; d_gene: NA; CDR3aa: CASSQAADPRYEQYF; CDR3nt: TGCGCCAGCAGCCAAGCGGCGGACCCCCGCTACGAGCAGTACTTC
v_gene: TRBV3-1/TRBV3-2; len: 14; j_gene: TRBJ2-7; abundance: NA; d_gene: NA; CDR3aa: CASSRSTVVYEQYF; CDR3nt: TGTGCCAGCAGCCGCTCGACAGTTGTCTACGAGCAGTACTTC
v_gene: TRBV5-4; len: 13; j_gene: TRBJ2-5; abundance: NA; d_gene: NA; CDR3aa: CASSPWPLETQYF; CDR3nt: TGTGCCAGCAGCCCCTGGCCGTTAGAGACCCAGTACTTC
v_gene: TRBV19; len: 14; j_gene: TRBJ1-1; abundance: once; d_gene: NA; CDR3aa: CASSIVGKNTEAFF; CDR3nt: TGTGCCAGTAGTATAGTGGGCAAGAACACTGAAGCTTTCTTT
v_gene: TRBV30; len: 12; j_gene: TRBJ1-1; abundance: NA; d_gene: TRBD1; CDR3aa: CAWSDRGTEAFF; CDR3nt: TGTGCCTGGAGTGACAGGGGCACTGAAGCTTTCTTT
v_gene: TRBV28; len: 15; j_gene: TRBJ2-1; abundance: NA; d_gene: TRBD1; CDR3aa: CASRARDRTYNEQFF; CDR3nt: TGTGCCAGCAGGGCCAGGGACAGGACCTACAATGAGCAGTTCTTC
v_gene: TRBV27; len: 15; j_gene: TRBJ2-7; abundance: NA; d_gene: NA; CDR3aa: CASSLFEGRGHEQYF; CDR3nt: TGTGCCAGCAGTTTATTCGAGGGCAGGGGCCACGAGCAGTACTTC
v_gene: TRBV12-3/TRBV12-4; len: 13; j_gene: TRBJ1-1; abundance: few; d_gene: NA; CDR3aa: CASSGTTGSAAFF; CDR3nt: TGTGCCAGCAGTGGAACCACAGGGAGCGCAGCTTTCTTT
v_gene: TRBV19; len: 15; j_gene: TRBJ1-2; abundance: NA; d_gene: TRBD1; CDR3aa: CASSIDAGGANGYTF; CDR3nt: TGTGCCAGTAGTATAGATGCAGGGGGCGCGAATGGCTACACCTTC
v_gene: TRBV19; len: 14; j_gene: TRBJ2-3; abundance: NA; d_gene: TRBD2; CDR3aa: CASSVGLATDTQYF; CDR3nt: TGTGCCAGTAGTGTGGGACTAGCGACAGATACGCAGTATTTT
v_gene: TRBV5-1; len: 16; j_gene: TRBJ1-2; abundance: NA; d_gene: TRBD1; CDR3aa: CASSFRDRGANYGYTF; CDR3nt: TGCGCCAGCAGCTTCCGGGACAGGGGGGCTAACTATGGCTACACCTTC
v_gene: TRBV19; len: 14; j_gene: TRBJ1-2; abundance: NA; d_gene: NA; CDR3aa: CASSTQQVDYGYTF; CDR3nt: TGTGCCAGTAGTACCCAACAGGTGGACTATGGCTACACCTTC
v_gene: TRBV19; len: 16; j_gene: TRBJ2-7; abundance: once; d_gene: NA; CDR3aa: CASSPTRAGSVYEQYF; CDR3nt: TGTGCCAGTAGTCCCACAAGGGCGGGTTCCGTCTACGAGCAGTACTTC
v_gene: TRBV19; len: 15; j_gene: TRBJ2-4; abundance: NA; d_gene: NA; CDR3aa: CASSIVALAKNIQYF; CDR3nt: TGTGCCAGTAGTATTGTGGCTTTAGCCAAAAACATTCAGTACTTC
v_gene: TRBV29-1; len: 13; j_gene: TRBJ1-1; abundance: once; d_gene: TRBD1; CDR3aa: CSVDTGVSTEAFF; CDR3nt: TGCAGCGTTGATACAGGGGTTAGCACTGAAGCTTTCTTT
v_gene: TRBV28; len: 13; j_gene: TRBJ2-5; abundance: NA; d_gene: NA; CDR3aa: CASSLDPRETQYF; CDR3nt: TGTGCCAGCAGTTTAGACCCGAGGGAGACCCAGTACTTC
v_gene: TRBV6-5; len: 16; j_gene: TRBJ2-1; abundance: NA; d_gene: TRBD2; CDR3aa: CASSYRVAGGGNEQFF; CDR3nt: TGTGCCAGCAGTTACCGGGTAGCGGGAGGTGGTAATGAGCAGTTCTTC
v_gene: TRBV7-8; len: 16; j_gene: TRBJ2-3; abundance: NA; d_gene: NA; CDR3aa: CASSAILAPSTDTQYF; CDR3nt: TGTGCCAGCAGCGCGATTCTAGCGCCTAGCACAGATACGCAGTATTTT
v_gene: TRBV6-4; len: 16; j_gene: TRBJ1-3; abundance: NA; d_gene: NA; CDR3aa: CASSDSRSTAGNTIYF; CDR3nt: TGTGCCAGCAGTGACTCCCGATCGACAGCCGGAAACACCATATATTTT
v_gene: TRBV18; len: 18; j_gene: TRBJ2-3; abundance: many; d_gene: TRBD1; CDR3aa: CASSHLPIGQGSTDTQYF; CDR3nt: TGTGCCAGCTCCCATTTGCCTATTGGACAGGGGAGCACAGATACGCAGTATTTT
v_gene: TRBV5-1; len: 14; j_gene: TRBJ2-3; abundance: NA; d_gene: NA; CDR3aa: CASSIRGNQDTQYF; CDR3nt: TGCGCCAGCAGCATCCGGGGGAACCAAGATACGCAGTATTTT
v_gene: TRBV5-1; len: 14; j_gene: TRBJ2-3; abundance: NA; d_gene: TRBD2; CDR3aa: CASSLNGRADTQYF; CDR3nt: TGCGCCAGCAGCTTGAATGGGAGGGCAGATACGCAGTATTTT
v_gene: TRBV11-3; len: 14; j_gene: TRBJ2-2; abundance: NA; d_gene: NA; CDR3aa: CASSPSMNTGELFF; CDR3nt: TGTGCCAGCAGCCCGAGCATGAACACCGGGGAGCTGTTTTTT
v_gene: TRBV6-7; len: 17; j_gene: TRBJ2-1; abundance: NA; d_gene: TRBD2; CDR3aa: CASSYSLAGEPRNEQFF; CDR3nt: TGTGCCAGCAGTTACTCACTAGCGGGAGAGCCTCGCAATGAGCAGTTCTTC
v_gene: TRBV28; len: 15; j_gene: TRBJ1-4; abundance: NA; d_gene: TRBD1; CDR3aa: CASSLWGQGMEKLFF; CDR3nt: TGTGCCAGCAGTTTATGGGGACAGGGGATGGAAAAACTGTTTTTT